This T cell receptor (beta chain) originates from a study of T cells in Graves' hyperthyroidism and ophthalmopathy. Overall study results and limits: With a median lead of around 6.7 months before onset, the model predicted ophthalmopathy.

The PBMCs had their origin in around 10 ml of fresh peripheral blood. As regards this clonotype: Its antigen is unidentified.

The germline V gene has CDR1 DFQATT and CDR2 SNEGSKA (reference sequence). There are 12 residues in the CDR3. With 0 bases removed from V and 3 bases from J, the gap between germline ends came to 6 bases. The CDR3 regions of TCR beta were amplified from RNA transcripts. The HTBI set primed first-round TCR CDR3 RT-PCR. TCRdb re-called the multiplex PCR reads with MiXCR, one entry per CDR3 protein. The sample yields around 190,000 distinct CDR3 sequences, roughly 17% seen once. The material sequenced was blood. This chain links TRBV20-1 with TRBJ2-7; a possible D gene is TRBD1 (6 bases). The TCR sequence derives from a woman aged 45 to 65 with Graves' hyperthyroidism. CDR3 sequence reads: CSAREQGYEQYF. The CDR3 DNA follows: TGCAGTGCTAGAGAACAGGGCTACGAGCAGTACTTC.